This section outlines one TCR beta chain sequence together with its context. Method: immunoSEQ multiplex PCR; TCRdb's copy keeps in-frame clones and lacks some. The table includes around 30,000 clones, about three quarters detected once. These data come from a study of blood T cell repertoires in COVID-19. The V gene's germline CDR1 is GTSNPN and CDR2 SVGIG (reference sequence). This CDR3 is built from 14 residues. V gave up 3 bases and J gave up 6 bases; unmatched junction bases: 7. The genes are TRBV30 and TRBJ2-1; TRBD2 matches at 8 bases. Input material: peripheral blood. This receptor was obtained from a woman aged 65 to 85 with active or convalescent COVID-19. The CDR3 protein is CAWRGTRGPNEQFF. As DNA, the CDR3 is TGTGCCTGGAGGGGGACTAGGGGCCCCAATGAGCAGTTCTTC.